The 3 T cell receptor beta chains presented below share a single source sample, sequenced in a study of T cells in localized non-small cell lung cancer. Assay: immunoSEQ multiplex PCR; the TCRdb copy retains only in-frame clones and omits some. The sample has some 32,000 clones; roughly 94% are singletons. The starting material was peripheral blood, obtained before any cancer treatment. The receptors here all came from a woman between 35 and 75 years old with stage I lung adenocarcinoma.

Only a few counts were recorded for this clone. The genes are TRBV19 and TRBJ1-2; TRBD1 matches at 9 bases. Germline loops: CDR1 LNHDA, CDR2 SQIVND (reference sequence). With V trimmed by 0 bases and J by 4 bases, 6 bases remained unmatched. The CDR3 covers 16 residues. Here the CDR3 reads CASSIDGQGRIYGYTF. The CDR3 nucleotides are TGTGCCAGTAGTATAGACGGACAGGGGAGGATCTATGGCTACACCTTC.

This clone was seen only once. This rearrangement joins TRBV28 to TRBJ2-2, with 7 positions matching TRBD1. CDR1 MDHEN and CDR2 SYDVKM come from the germline V gene. Germline trimming cut 5 bases from V and 6 bases from J; bases unmatched to any gene: 12. The CDR3 sequence is 16 residues long. CDR3 sequence reads: CASSLYRGISSGELFF. CDR3 bases: TGTGCCAGCAGTCTTTACAGGGGAATAAGTTCCGGGGAGCTGTTTTTT.

The chain joins TRBV4-2 to TRBJ2-3, with 8 bases that match TRBD2. The CDR3 contains 15 residues. CDR1 and CDR2 (germline): LGHNA, YNFKEQ. V shed 5 bases, J shed 0 bases, and the junction held 4 bases outside the gene matches. The CDR3 here is CASSAAGASTDTQYF. The CDR3 DNA sequence: TGTGCCAGCAGCGCAGCGGGAGCAAGCACAGATACGCAGTATTTT.